A single sample is the source of the 8 T cell receptor beta chains below, sequenced in a study of blood T cell repertoires in COVID-19. Assay used: immunoSEQ multiplex PCR; TCRdb lists only in-frame clones, some missing. The sample records about 150,000 clones, roughly three quarters being singletons. What was sequenced was peripheral blood. The receptors derive from a man aged 60-69 years with acute or convalescent COVID-19.

The V call is TRBV5-6, the J call TRBJ2-3, with D possibly being TRBD1 (5 bases). In germline, CDR1 is SGHDT, CDR2 YYEEEE. Trimming shortened V by 4 bases and J by 5 bases, and 8 bases separated the two germline ends. CDR3 length: 12 amino acids. CDR3 DNA sequence: TGTGCCAGCAGCCGCAGGGTAGATACGCAGTATTTT. It encodes CASSRRVDTQYF. Supplemented by reference TRBV5-6 and TRBJ2-3, the full variable domain reads DAGVTQSPTHLIKTRGQQVTLRCSPKSGHDTVSWYQQALGQGPQFIFQYYEEEERQRGNFPDRFSGHQFPNYSSELNVNALLLGDSALYLCASSRRVDTQYFGPGTRLTVL.

The gene calls are TRBV5-4 and TRBJ2-3; TRBD2 matches at 9 bases. The CDR3 sequence is 17 residues long. The V segment lost 0 bases and the J segment 2 bases; nucleotides outside the gene matches: 7. Germline V gene lookup returns CDR1 SGHNT and CDR2 YYREEE (reference sequence). The CDR3, as DNA: TGTGCCAGCAGCTTGGGCGGGAGGGCGACCTTCACAGATACGCAGTATTTT. This translates into CASSLGGRATFTDTQYF.

The chain has TRBV27 and TRBJ1-5; D possibly corresponds to TRBD1 (5 bases). The CDR3 extends over 15 amino acids. V lost 1 base and J 3 bases, leaving 10 bases between the germline ends. Germline V CDR1 and CDR2: MNHEY, SMNVEV (reference sequence). DNA for the CDR3: TGTGCCAGCAGTTTATGGGCAGGGAACAATCAGCCCCAGCATTTT. Translated, it gives CASSLWAGNNQPQHF.

The gene calls are TRBV21-1 and TRBJ2-7; no check of the table's D call, TRBD1, against the DNA was made. TRBV21-1 is a recognized pseudogene. This CDR3 has 15 amino acids. Here the CDR3 reads CASKADRALGYEQYF. In DNA, the CDR3 is TGTGCCAGCAAAGCGGACAGGGCCCTCGGATACGAGCAGTACTTC.

This clone showed up just once. The V gene is TRBV15, the J gene TRBJ2-5; the D gene is possibly TRBD1 (5 bases). V lost 4 bases, J lost 1 base, and 10 bases lay in between. The CDR3 length is 14 residues. Germline loops: CDR1 LNHNV, CDR2 YYDKDF (reference sequence). In DNA, the CDR3 is TGTGCCACCAGCAACGCCAGGGCCCAAGAGACCCAGTACTTC. Its protein is CATSNARAQETQYF.

This chain connects TRBV18 to TRBJ2-3, with D hard to call. Germline V CDR1 and CDR2: KGHSH, LQKENI. Trimming stripped 4 bases from V and 1 base from J, with 12 bases between. This CDR3 is 15 amino acids long. CDR3 DNA: TGTGCCAGCTCACAGGCTAGTCGGGGCACAGATACGCAGTATTTT. Protein sequence: CASSQASRGTDTQYF.

The V and J genes are TRBV5-1 and TRBJ1-4; 12 bases line up with TRBD1. V trimming: 4 bases; J trimming: 6 bases; junction bases outside the gene matches: 4. CDR1 SGHRS and CDR2 YFSETQ come from the germline V gene. The CDR3 extends over 15 amino acids. This CDR3 reads CASSTGQGADEKLFF. The DNA for the CDR3 is TGCGCCAGCAGCACGGGACAGGGGGCGGATGAAAAACTGTTTTTT.

The V and J genes are TRBV6-1 and TRBJ2-5, with D maybe TRBD2 (5 bases). Trimming left V 2 bases short and J 1 base short, with 11 bases between. The CDR3 is 15 amino acids. Germline V gene lookup returns CDR1 MNHNS and CDR2 SASEGT. The chain's CDR3 is CASSERRRPQETQYF. Written as DNA, the CDR3 is TGTGCCAGCAGTGAACGGAGGCGGCCCCAAGAGACCCAGTACTTC.